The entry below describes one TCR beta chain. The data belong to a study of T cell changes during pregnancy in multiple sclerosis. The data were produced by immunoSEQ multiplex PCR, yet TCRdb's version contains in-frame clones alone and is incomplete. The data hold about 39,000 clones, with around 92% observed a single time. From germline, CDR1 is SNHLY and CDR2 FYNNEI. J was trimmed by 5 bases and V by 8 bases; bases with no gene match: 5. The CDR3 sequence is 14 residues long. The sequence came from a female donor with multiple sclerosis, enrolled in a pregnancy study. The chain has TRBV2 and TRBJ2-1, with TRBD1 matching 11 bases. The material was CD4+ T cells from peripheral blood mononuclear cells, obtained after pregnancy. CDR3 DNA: TGTGCCAGCGGTCGGGGACAGGGGGACAATGAGCAGTTCTTC. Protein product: CASGRGQGDNEQFF. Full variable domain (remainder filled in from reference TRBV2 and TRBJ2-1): EPEVTQTPSHQVTQMGQEVILRCVPISNHLYFYWYRQILGQKVEFLVSFYNNEISEKSEIFDDQFSVERPDGSNFTLKIRSTKLEDSAMYFCASGRGQGDNEQFFGPGTRLTVL.